The source of this T cell receptor beta chain is a study of T-cell reconstitution after alpha-beta-depleted transplantation in children. The CDR3 has 15 amino acids. With 4 bases removed from V and 3 bases from J, the gap between germline ends came to 16 bases. The TCRbeta library was prepared with unique molecular identifiers. A single record per CDR3 protein comes from TCRdb applying MiXCR to the PCR reads. The data contain 500,000 or so distinct CDR3 sequences, about 33% of them singletons. This clonotype was counted between two and nine times. This TCR derives from a human donor who donated a stem cell graft to a child with aplastic anemia. Here the sequenced sample was PBMCs from the stem cell graft donor, taken from the stem cell graft. V is TRBV12-3 or TRBV12-4 and J is TRBJ2-7; D possibly corresponds to TRBD1 (6 bases). CDR3 amino acids: CASSYSTGLGYEQYF. The CDR3 region has the DNA TGTGCCAGCAGTTATAGCACAGGGCTTGGCTACGAGCAGTACTTC.